This T cell receptor (beta chain) derives from a study of shared clonotypes between healthy human individuals. V gave up 2 bases and J gave up 5 bases; unmatched junction bases: 8. Germline values: CDR1 SGDLS, CDR2 YYNGEE. This CDR3 comprises 15 residues. Concerning this clone: Its antigen is unidentified.

The study, taken as a whole, reports: Among four donors, roughly 5.4% of naive CD4 clonotypes were found in common. Compared with memory subsets, naive subsets generally had larger estimated richness.

Clones were read by immunoSEQ multiplex PCR, and TCRdb kept only the in-frame ones, dropping some. This table has about 1 million clones, about 75% appearing once. The receptor was derived from a man aged 18 to 35 in good health. The specimen sequenced was memory CD4+ T cells sorted from blood. As for subset: CD45RA-negative fraction. J is TRBJ1-1 and V is TRBV9; 8 bases fit TRBD1. This chain's CDR3 is CASSVGDRRGTEAFF. The CDR3 DNA reads as TGTGCCAGCAGCGTGGGGGACAGGAGAGGGACTGAAGCTTTCTTT.